These 2 T cell receptor beta chains were all obtained from the same sample, sequenced in a study of T cell changes during pregnancy in multiple sclerosis. The repertoire was sequenced with immunoSEQ multiplex PCR; TCRdb's copy has only in-frame clones and lacks some. Of about 40,000 clones in the sample, 89% are singletons; the top ten hold roughly 1.2%. The sequences come from CD4+ T cells from peripheral blood mononuclear cells, collected after pregnancy. Receptors were obtained from a female donor with multiple sclerosis, enrolled in a pregnancy study.

The chain couples TRBV12-5 to TRBJ1-4; D uncertain. Per germline, CDR1 LGHNT and CDR2 FRNRAP. The CDR3 is 12 amino acids. Trimming cost V 1 base and J 13 bases, with 10 bases left between them. CDR3 coding DNA: TGTGCTAGTGGTTTGGACCGCAGAGGACTGTTTTTT. It codes for CASGLDRRGLFF.

The V and J genes are TRBV7-2 and TRBJ2-7, with 10 bases matching TRBD2. V lost 5 bases and J lost 4; bases outside the gene matches: 8. CDR3 size: 15 residues. Looked up from germline, CDR1 is SGHTA and CDR2 is FQGNSA. This CDR3 is CASSPSSGSFYEQYF. The CDR3 DNA follows: TGTGCCAGCAGCCCGTCTAGCGGGAGTTTTTACGAGCAGTACTTC.